This TCR beta chain is from a study of vaccination effects on CD4 cells after COVID-19. Across the whole study: Each culture well received under 2.5 million PBMC. These cells were then cultured in IMDM with 9.5 to 10 IU/ml IL-2 and roughly 10 ug/ml peptides.

For this clone: Its matching antigen is unknown.

Researchers isolated CD4+ T cells once approximately eleven days of culture had elapsed. The person's infection with SARS-CoV-2, confirmed by PCR, took place between March and December 2020. Assay used: immunoSEQ multiplex PCR; TCRdb lists only in-frame clones, some missing. The data show about 45,000 clones, with around 76% seen just once and 8.5% to 10% held by the top ten. Study results and limitations: Convalescent patients' post-vaccine spike repertoire was mostly distinct vaccine-induced clones.

CDR3 size: 13 residues. CDR1 and CDR2 from the germline V gene are ENHRY and SYGVKD. Trimming took 2 bases from V and 5 from J, leaving 9 bases between them. The TCR was taken from a human donor who had a prior SARS-CoV-2 infection. The chain carries TRBV10-3 and TRBJ2-5; tentatively, D is TRBD1 (5 bases). The material was CD4+ T cells from PBMCs cultured without peptide, obtained before COVID-19 vaccination. CDR3 in amino acids: CAISEAGSETQYF. DNA for the CDR3: TGTGCCATCAGTGAGGCAGGGTCCGAGACCCAGTACTTC.